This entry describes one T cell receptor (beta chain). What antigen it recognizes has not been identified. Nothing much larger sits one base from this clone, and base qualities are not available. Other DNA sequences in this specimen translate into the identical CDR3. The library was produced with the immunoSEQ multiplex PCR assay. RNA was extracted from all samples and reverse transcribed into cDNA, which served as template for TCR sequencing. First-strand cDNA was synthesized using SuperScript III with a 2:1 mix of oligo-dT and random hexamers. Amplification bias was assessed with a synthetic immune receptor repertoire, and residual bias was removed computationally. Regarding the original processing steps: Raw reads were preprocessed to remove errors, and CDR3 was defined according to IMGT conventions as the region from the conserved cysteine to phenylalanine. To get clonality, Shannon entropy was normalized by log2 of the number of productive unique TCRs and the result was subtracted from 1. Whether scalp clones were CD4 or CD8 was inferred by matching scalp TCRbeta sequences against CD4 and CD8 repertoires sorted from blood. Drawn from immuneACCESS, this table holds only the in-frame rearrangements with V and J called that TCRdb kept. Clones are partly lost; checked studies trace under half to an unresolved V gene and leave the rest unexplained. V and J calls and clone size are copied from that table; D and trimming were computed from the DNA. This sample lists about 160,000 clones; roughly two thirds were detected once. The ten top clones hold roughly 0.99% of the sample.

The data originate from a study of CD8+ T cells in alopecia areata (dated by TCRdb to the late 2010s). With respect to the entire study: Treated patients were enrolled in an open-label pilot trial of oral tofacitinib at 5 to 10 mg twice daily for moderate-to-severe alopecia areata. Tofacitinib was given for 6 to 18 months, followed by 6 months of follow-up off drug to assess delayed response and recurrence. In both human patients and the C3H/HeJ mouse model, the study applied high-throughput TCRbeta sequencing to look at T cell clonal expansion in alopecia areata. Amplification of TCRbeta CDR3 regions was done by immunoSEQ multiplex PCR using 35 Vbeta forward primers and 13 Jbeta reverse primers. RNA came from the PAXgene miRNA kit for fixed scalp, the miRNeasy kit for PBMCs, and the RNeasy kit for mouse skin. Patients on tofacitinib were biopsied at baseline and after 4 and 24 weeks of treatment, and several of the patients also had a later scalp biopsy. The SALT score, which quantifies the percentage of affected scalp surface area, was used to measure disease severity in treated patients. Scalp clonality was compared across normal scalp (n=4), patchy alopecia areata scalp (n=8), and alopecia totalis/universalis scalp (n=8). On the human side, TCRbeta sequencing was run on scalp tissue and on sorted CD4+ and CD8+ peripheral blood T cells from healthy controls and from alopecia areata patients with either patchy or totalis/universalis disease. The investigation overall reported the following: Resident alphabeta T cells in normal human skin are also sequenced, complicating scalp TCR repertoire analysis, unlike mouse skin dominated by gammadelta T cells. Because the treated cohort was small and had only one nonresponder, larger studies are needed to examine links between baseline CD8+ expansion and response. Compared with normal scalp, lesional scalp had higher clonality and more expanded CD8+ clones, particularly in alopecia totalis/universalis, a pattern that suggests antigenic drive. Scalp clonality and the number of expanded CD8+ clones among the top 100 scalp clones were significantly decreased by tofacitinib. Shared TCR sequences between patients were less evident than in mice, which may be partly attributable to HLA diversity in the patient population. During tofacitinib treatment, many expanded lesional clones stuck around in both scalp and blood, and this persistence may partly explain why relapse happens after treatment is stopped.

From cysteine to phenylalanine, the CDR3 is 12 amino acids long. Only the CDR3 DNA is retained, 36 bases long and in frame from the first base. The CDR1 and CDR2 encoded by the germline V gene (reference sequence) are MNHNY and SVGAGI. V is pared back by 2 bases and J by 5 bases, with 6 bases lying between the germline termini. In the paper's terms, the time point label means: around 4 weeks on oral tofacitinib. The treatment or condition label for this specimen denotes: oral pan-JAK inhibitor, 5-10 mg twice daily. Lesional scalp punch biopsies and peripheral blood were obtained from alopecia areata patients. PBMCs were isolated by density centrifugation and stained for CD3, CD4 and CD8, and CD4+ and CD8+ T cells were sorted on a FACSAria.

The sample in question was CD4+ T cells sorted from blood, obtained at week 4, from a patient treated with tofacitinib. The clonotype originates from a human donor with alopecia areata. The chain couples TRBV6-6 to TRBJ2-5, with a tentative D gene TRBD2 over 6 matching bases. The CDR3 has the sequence CASSYGGETQYF. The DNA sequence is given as TGTGCCAGCAGTTACGGGGGGGAGACCCAGTACTTC.